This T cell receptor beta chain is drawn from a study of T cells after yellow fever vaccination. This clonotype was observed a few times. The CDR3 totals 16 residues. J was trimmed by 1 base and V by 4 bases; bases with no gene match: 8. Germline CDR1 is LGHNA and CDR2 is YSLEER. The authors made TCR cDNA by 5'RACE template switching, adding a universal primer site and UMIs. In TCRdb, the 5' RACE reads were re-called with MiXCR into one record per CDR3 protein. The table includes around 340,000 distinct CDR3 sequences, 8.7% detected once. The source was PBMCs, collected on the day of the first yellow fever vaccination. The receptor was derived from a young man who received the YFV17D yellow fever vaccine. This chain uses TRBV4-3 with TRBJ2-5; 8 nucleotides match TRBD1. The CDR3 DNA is TGCGCCAGCAGCCCCCGAGGACAGGGCTCCCAAGAGACCCAGTACTTC. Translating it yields CASSPRGQGSQETQYF.